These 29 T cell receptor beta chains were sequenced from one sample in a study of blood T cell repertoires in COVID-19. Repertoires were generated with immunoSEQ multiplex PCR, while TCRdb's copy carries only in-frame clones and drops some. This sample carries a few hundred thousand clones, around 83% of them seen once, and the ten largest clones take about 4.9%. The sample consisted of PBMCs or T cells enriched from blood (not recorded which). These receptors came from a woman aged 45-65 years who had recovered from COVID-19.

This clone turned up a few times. The CDR3 coding sequence is TGTGCCAGCAGCTTAGATCGCGCGGGAATAAATGAAAAACTGTTTTTT. The encoded protein is CASSLDRAGINEKLFF. The J gene is TRBJ1-4, the V gene TRBV11-2; no firm D call. The CDR3 contains 16 residues. Trimming took off 0 bases at V and 5 bases at J, with 13 bases between the two ends. Germline V lookup: CDR1 SGHAT, CDR2 FQNNGV.

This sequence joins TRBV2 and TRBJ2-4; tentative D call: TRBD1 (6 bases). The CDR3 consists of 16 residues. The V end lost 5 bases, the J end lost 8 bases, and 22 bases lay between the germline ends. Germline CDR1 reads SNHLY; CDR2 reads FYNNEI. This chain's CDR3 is CASSNGQFWAQDIQYF. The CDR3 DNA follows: TGTGCCAGCAGTAACGGACAGTTTTGGGCTCAGGACATTCAGTACTTC.

This CDR3 reads CASSLAAGGIHTGELFF. In DNA, the CDR3 is TGCGCCAGCAGCTTGGCCGCCGGCGGGATACACACCGGGGAGCTGTTTTTT. The rearrangement joins TRBV5-1 to TRBJ2-2; the D gene is possibly TRBD2 (6 bases). Germline-derived CDR1 and CDR2 are SGHRS and YFSETQ. This CDR3 is 17 amino acids long. V lost 0 bases and J lost 3, with 15 bases in between. Using reference TRBV5-1 and TRBJ2-2 for the parts outside the CDR3, the full variable domain is KAGVTQTPRYLIKTRGQQVTLSCSPISGHRSVSWYQQTPGQGLQFLFEYFSETQRNKGNFPGRFSGRQFSNSRSEMNVSTLELGDSALYLCASSLAAGGIHTGELFFGEGSRLTVL.

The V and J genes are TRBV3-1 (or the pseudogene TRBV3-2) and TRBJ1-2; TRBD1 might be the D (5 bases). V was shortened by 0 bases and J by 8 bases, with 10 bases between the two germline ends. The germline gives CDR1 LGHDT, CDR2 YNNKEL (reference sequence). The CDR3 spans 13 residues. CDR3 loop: CASSQDYRGGYTF. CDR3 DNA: TGTGCCAGCAGCCAAGATTACCGGGGGGGCTACACCTTC.

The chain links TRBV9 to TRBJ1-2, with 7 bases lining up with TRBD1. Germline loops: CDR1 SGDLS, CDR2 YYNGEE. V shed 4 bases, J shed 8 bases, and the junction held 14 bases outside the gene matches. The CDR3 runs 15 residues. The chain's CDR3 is CASSSLQGGLGGYTF. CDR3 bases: TGTGCCAGCAGCTCCCTTCAAGGGGGCTTGGGAGGCTACACCTTC.

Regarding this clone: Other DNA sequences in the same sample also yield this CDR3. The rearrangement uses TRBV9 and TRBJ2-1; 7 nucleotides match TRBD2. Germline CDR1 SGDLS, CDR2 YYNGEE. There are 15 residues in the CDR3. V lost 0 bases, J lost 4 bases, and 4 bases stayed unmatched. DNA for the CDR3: TGTGCCAGCAGCGTAGGCGGGGGAGCGTACAATGAGCAGTTCTTC. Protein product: CASSVGGGAYNEQFF.

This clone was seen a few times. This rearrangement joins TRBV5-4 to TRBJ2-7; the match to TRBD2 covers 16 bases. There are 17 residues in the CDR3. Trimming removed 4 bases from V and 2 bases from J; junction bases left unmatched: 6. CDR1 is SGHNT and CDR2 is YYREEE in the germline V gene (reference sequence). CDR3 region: CASSGPGLAGGTYEQYF. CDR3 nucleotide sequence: TGTGCCAGCAGCGGGCCGGGACTAGCGGGGGGGACCTACGAGCAGTACTTC. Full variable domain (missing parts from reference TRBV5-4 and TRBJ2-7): ETGVTQSPTHLIKTRGQQVTLRCSSQSGHNTVSWYQQALGQGPQFIFQYYREEENGRGNFPPRFSGLQFPNYSSELNVNALELDDSALYLCASSGPGLAGGTYEQYFGPGTRLTVT.

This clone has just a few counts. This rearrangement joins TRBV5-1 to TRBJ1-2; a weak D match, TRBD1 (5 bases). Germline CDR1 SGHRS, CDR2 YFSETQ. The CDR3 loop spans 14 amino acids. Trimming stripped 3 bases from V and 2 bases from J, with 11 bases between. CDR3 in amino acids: CASSSGPGNYGYTF. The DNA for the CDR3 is TGCGCCAGCAGCTCCGGACCAGGGAACTATGGCTACACCTTC.

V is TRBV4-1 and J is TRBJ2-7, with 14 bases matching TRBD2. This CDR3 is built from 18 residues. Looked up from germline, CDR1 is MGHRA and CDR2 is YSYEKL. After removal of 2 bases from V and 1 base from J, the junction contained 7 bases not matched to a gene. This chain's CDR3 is CASSQLGTSGSRSYEQYF. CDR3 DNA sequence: TGCGCCAGCAGCCAACTGGGGACTAGCGGGAGTAGGTCCTACGAGCAGTACTTC.

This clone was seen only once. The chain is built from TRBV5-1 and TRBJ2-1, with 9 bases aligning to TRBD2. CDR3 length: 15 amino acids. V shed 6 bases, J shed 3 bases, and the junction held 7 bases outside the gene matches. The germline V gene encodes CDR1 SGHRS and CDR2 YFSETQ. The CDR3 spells CASKIAGAIYNEQFF. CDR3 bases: TGCGCCAGCAAAATAGCGGGAGCAATCTACAATGAGCAGTTCTTC. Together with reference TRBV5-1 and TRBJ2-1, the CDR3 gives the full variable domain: KAGVTQTPRYLIKTRGQQVTLSCSPISGHRSVSWYQQTPGQGLQFLFEYFSETQRNKGNFPGRFSGRQFSNSRSEMNVSTLELGDSALYLCASKIAGAIYNEQFFGPGTRLTVL.

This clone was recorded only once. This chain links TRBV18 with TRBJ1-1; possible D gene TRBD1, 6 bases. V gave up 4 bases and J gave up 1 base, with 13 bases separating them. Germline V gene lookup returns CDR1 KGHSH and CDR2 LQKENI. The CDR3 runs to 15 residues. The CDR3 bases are TGTGCCAGCTCACGGGACCAGGGGAAGAACACTGAAGCTTTCTTT. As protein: CASSRDQGKNTEAFF.

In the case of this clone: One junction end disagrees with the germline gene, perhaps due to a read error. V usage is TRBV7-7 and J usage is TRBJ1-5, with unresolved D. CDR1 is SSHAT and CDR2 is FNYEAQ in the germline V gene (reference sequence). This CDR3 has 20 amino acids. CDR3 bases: TGTGCTAGCAGCCCTAGAGGTCCCGGACTTACGGGCTGGGTTCATCAGCCCCAGCATTTT. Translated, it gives CASSPRGPGLTGWVHQPQHF.

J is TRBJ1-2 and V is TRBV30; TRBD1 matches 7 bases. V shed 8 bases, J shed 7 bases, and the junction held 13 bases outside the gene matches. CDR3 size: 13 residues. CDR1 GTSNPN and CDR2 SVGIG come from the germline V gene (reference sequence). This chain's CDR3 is CALSQDRVGGYTF. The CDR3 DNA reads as TGTGCCCTGAGCCAAGACAGGGTTGGTGGCTACACCTTC.

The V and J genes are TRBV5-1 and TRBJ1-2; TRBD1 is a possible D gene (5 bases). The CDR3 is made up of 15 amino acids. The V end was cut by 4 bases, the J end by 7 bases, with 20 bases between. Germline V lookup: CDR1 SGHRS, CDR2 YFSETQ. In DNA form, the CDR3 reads TGCGCCAGCAGCCGAAATCCGGGACTCACCGCTGGCTACACCTTC. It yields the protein CASSRNPGLTAGYTF. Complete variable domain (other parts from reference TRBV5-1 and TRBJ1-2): KAGVTQTPRYLIKTRGQQVTLSCSPISGHRSVSWYQQTPGQGLQFLFEYFSETQRNKGNFPGRFSGRQFSNSRSEMNVSTLELGDSALYLCASSRNPGLTAGYTFGSGTRLTVV.

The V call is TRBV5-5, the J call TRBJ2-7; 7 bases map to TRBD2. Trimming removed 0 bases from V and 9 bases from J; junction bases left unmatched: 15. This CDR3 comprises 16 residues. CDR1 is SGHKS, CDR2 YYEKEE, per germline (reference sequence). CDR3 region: CASSLDMAGDTRGQYF. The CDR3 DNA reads TGTGCCAGCAGCTTGGATATGGCGGGAGATACCCGTGGGCAGTACTTC.

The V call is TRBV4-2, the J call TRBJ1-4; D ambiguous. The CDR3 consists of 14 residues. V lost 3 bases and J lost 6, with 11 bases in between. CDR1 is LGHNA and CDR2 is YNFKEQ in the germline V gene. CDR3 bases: TGTGCCAGCAGCCAGTCCGGGAAAGATGAAAAACTGTTTTTT. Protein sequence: CASSQSGKDEKLFF.

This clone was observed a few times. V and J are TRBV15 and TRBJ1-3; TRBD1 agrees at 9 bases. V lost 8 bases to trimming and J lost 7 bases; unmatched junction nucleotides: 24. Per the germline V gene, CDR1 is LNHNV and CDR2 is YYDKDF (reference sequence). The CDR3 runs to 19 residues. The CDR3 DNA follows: TGTGCCACCCGTGGAGACAGGGGGAGGACTCGCGGTTGGGCGAACACCATATATTTT. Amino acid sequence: CATRGDRGRTRGWANTIYF.

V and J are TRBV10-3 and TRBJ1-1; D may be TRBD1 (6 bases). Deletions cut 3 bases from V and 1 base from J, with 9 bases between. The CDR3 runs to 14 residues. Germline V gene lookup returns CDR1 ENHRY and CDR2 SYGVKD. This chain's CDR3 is CAISEPDRNTEAFF. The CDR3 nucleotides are TGTGCCATCAGTGAACCGGACAGGAACACTGAAGCTTTCTTT.

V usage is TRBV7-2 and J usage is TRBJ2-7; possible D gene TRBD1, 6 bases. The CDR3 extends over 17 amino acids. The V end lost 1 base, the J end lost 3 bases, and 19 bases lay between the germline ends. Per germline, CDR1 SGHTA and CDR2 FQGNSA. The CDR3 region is CASSLGWGQGTHYEQYF. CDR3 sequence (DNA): TGTGCCAGCAGCTTAGGGTGGGGGCAGGGGACCCACTACGAGCAGTACTTC.

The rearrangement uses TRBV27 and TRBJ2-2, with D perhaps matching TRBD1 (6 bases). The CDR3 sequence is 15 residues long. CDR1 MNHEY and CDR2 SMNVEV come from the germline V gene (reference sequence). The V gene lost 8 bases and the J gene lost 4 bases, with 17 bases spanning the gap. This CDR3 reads CASRPGTPGTGELFF. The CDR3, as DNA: TGTGCCAGCCGACCTGGGACACCCGGCACCGGGGAGCTGTTTTTT.

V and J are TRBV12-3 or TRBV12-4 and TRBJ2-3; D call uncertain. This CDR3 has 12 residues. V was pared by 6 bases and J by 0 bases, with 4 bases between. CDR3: CASSRSTDTQYF. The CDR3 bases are TGTGCCAGCAGCCGTAGCACAGATACGCAGTATTTT.

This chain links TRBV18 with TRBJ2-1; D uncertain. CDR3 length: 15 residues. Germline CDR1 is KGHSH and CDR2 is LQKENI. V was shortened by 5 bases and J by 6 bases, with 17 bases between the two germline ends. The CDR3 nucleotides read TGTGCCAGCTCAGGCGCCCCAGGATCATCCAATGAGCAGTTCTTC. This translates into CASSGAPGSSNEQFF.

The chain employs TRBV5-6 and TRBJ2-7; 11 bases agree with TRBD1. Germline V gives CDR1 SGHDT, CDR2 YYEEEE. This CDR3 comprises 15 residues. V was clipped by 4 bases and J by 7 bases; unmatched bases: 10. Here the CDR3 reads CASSPGQGAVLEQYF. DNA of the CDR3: TGTGCCAGCAGCCCAGGACAGGGGGCCGTGTTAGAGCAGTACTTC.

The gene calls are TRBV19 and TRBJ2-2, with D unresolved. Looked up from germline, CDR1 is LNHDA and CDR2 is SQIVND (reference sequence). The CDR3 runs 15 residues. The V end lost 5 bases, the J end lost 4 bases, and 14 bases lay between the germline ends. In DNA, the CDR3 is TGTGCCAGTAGTCCTTTGTCCCCCGGCACCGGGGAGCTGTTTTTT. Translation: CASSPLSPGTGELFF.

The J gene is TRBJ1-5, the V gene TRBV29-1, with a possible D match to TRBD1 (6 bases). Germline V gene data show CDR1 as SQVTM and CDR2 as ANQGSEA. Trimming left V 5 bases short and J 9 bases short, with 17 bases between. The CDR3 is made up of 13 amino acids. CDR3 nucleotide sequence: TGCAGCGTTAGGTTAGGGGACAAGGGGCCCCAGCATTTT. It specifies CSVRLGDKGPQHF.

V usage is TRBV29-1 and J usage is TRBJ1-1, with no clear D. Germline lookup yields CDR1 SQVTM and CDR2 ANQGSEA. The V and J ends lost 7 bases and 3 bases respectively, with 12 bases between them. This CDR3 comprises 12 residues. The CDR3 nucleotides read TGCAGCGCCATAGACTCCTACACTGAAGCTTTCTTT. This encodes CSAIDSYTEAFF.

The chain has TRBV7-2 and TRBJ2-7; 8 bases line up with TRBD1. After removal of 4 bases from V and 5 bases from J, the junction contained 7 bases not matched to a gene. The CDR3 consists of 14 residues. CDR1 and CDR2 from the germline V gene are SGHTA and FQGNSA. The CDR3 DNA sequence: TGTGCCAGCAGCTCCCGGTTGGACAGGGACGAGCAGTACTTC. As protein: CASSSRLDRDEQYF.

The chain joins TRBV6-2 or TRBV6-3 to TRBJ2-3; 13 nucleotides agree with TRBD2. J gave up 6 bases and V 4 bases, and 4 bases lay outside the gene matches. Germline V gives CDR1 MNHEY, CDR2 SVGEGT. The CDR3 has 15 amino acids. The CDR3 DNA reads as TGTGCCAGCAGTTGGGGACTAGCGGGATCTGATACGCAGTATTTT. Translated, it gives CASSWGLAGSDTQYF.

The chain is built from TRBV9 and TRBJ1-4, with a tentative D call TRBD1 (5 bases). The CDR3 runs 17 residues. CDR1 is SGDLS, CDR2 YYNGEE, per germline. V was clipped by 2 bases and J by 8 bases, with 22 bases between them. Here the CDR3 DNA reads TGTGCCAGCAGCGTTGCGGACCTGGGACTTCCCCCGGAAAAACTGTTTTTT. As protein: CASSVADLGLPPEKLFF.